One and the same sample provided the 8 T cell receptor beta chains below, sequenced in a study of response to subunit inactivated influenza vaccine. TCRdb re-derived calls from the RT-PCR reads in MiXCR, one entry per CDR3 protein. Among some 520,000 distinct CDR3 sequences, 16% were seen once, and the ten largest hold 3% to 3.5%. Sequences were derived from CD4+ T cells sorted from PBMCs, sampled less than 30 months after vaccination. The receptors were sampled from a man between 45 and 75 years old who received an inactivated influenza vaccine.

In its sample, this clonotype was seen a few times. J is TRBJ2-7 and V is TRBV28; 7 nucleotides line up with TRBD1. Looked up from germline, CDR1 is MDHEN and CDR2 is SYDVKM. The CDR3 is made up of 15 amino acids. With V trimmed by 4 bases and J by 1 base, 7 bases remained unmatched. DNA of the CDR3: TGTGCCAGCAGTTCTTCCGGGACAGCTTCCTACGAGCAGTACTTC. It yields the protein CASSSSGTASYEQYF. Supplemented by reference TRBV28 and TRBJ2-7, the full variable domain reads DVKVTQSSRYLVKRTGEKVFLECVQDMDHENMFWYRQDPGLGLRLIYFSYDVKMKEKGDIPEGYSVSREKKERFSLILESASTNQTSMYLCASSSSGTASYEQYFGPGTRLTVT.

This clonotype occurred a few times. This chain links TRBV6-5 with TRBJ2-1; TRBD1 aligns across 7 bases. With V trimmed by 3 bases and J by 8 bases, 7 bases remained unmatched. Germline V gives CDR1 MNHEY, CDR2 SVGAGI. The CDR3 is 14 amino acids. Written as DNA, the CDR3 is TGTGCCAGCAGTTATGACAGGGTGTCCGATGAGCAGTTCTTC. Translated, it gives CASSYDRVSDEQFF.

This clonotype was detected a few times. The chain recombines TRBV11-1 with TRBJ2-2; tentative D call: TRBD1 (5 bases). The CDR3 length is 18 residues. Trimming left V 5 bases short and J 5 bases short, with 24 bases between. In germline, CDR1 is SGHAT, CDR2 FQDESV (reference sequence). CDR3 in amino acids: CASSPWTRPGSGTGELFF. The DNA of the CDR3 is TGTGCCAGCAGCCCTTGGACACGGCCAGGCTCAGGAACCGGGGAGCTGTTTTTT.

This clonotype has more than one count but fewer than ten. The CDR3 loop is CASSPRLGSHYNEQFF. CDR3 DNA sequence: TGTGCCAGCAGCCCACGCCTCGGGAGCCACTACAATGAGCAGTTCTTC. The V call is TRBV7-2, the J call TRBJ2-1, with D perhaps matching TRBD2 (6 bases). The CDR3 has 16 amino acids. V was clipped by 5 bases and J by 3 bases, with 17 bases between them. Germline-derived CDR1 and CDR2 are SGHTA and FQGNSA.

This clonotype was counted between two and nine times. The rearrangement uses TRBV12-3 or TRBV12-4 and TRBJ1-2, with D perhaps TRBD1 (5 bases). The V end was cut by 6 bases, the J end by 8 bases, with 19 bases between. The length of the CDR3 is 14 residues. The CDR3 loop is CASSPFRVREGYTF. CDR3 coding DNA: TGTGCCAGCAGCCCTTTCAGGGTTAGGGAGGGCTACACCTTC.

This clonotype was seen repeatedly, ten times or more. The chain uses TRBV7-2 and TRBJ1-2; D may be TRBD1 (6 bases). CDR3 length: 14 amino acids. The V and J ends lost 8 bases and 5 bases respectively, with 18 bases between them. The germline gives CDR1 SGHTA, CDR2 FQGNSA. The CDR3 DNA follows: TGTGCCAGCGACTTCGGGACACCAACATATGGCTACACCTTC. As protein: CASDFGTPTYGYTF.

The chain combines TRBV18 with TRBJ2-5; D uncertain. The CDR3 length is 13 residues. The V gene lost 1 base and the J gene lost 4 bases, with 7 bases spanning the gap. Germline V CDR1 and CDR2: KGHSH, LQKENI. The CDR3 nucleotides are TGTGCCAGCTCACCACACAGAGGAGAGACCCAGTACTTC. Amino acids: CASSPHRGETQYF.

This clonotype was detected only a few times. This chain joins TRBV20-1 and TRBJ2-3; TRBD2 might be the D (6 bases). Per the germline V gene, CDR1 is DFQATT and CDR2 is SNEGSKA (reference sequence). CDR3 length: 12 amino acids. Trimming pared 5 bases from V and 6 bases from J, leaving 12 bases between. The CDR3 is CSAETEGDTQYF. CDR3 coding DNA: TGCAGTGCTGAGACGGAGGGGGATACGCAGTATTTT.